The 21 T cell receptor beta chains reported below all come from one sample, sequenced in a study of graft-versus-host responses after intestinal transplantation. These receptors have no identified antigens. Measured with immunoSEQ multiplex PCR; TCRdb has only the in-frame clones, and not every one. The sample has 75,000 to 100,000 clones, less than 90% seen once; the top ten hold about a sixth. The material was unstimulated CD8+ T cells sorted from spleen or lymph node cells, obtained before intestinal transplant. The receptors shown here come from a human donor who received an intestinal transplant.

V gene TRBV30 combines with J gene TRBJ2-3; 7 nucleotides agree with TRBD1. V lost 3 bases and J lost 4; bases outside the gene matches: 10. Germline-derived CDR1 and CDR2 are GTSNPN and SVGIG (reference sequence). This CDR3 contains 15 residues. The CDR3 region has the DNA TGTGCCTGGAGATCCGACAGGGTCGGTGCAGATACGCAGTATTTT. It codes for CAWRSDRVGADTQYF.

V usage is TRBV7-9 and J usage is TRBJ1-1, with TRBD1 as a possible D gene (5 bases). The CDR3 length is 14 residues. V was clipped by 0 bases and J by 3 bases, with 8 bases between them. Germline-derived CDR1 and CDR2 are SEHNR and FQNEAQ (reference sequence). The CDR3 region is CASSLAQGDTEAFF. CDR3 coding DNA: TGTGCCAGCAGCTTAGCGCAAGGGGACACTGAAGCTTTCTTT.

This clone has a single count. The chain links TRBV4-1 to TRBJ2-7; D may be TRBD1 (6 bases). Looked up from germline, CDR1 is MGHRA and CDR2 is YSYEKL. Trimming shortened V by 2 bases and J by 4 bases, and 18 bases separated the two germline ends. The CDR3 contains 16 residues. CDR3 residues: CASSQPYRDTLYEQYF. The CDR3, as DNA: TGCGCCAGCAGCCAACCCTACAGGGACACCCTATACGAGCAGTACTTC.

The V and J genes are TRBV4-2 and TRBJ2-7; 9 bases agree with TRBD1. This CDR3 is 16 amino acids long. Germline assignment: CDR1 LGHNA and CDR2 YNFKEQ. V lost 1 base, J lost 3 bases, and 7 bases stayed unmatched. CDR3: CASSQARTGDSYEQYF. The CDR3 DNA sequence: TGTGCCAGCAGCCAAGCACGGACAGGGGATAGCTACGAGCAGTACTTC.

The chain links TRBV4-1 to TRBJ2-5; 11 bases are a match to TRBD2. This CDR3 is built from 18 residues. J lost 1 base, V lost 2 bases, and 9 bases had no gene match. CDR1 MGHRA and CDR2 YSYEKL come from the germline V gene. CDR3 nucleotides: TGCGCCAGCAGCCAATTGCCGCGACTAGCGGGGTTCCAAGAGACCCAGTACTTC. As protein: CASSQLPRLAGFQETQYF.

The chain employs TRBV12-5 and TRBJ2-5, with 9 bases matching TRBD2. CDR1 LGHNT and CDR2 FRNRAP come from the germline V gene. Unmatched junction bases numbered 20, after V lost 7 bases and J lost 2 bases. The CDR3 has 19 amino acids. DNA of the CDR3: TGTGCTAGTGCCCTGAAGGCTAGCGGGATGTGCAGGGCACAAGAGACCCAGTACTTC. Its protein product is CASALKASGMCRAQETQYF.

This chain connects TRBV9 to TRBJ2-2; D not resolved. Germline values: CDR1 SGDLS, CDR2 YYNGEE. The CDR3 extends over 14 amino acids. The ends were cut back, 0 bases at V and 1 base at J, with 4 bases in the middle. The CDR3 bases are TGTGCCAGCAGCGTAGAAGAGAACACCGGGGAGCTGTTTTTT. Protein product: CASSVEENTGELFF.

The chain has TRBV6-5 and TRBJ2-7, with 9 nucleotides matching TRBD2. V shed 1 base, J shed 4 bases, and the junction held 8 bases outside the gene matches. In germline, CDR1 is MNHEY, CDR2 SVGAGI. CDR3 length: 16 residues. The CDR3 DNA sequence: TGTGCCAGCAGTTACTACAGCGGACTAGCGATATACGAGCAGTACTTC. Its protein is CASSYYSGLAIYEQYF.

This clone came up a few times. A far larger clone differs by one base, so this is likely a read error. Different DNA sequences within this sample yield the same CDR3. The V and J genes are TRBV28 and TRBJ2-5, with D possibly TRBD1 on 8 matching bases. The length of the CDR3 is 19 residues. The germline V gene encodes CDR1 MDHEN and CDR2 SYDVKM. The CDR3 region is CARSLVIQGGVQVQETQYF. Written as DNA, the CDR3 is TGTGCCCGCAGTTTAGTGATACAGGGGGGGGTCCAGGTCCAAGAGACCCAGTACTTC.

Note on this clone: Within the sample, other DNA sequences also encode this same CDR3. The rearrangement joins TRBV27 to TRBJ2-1; D is perhaps TRBD2 (8 bases). V was cut by 8 bases and J by 5 bases, with 19 bases left in between. In germline, CDR1 is MNHEY, CDR2 SMNVEV (reference sequence). The CDR3 runs to 15 residues. The CDR3 loop reads CASSSSGRGHNEQFF. CDR3 DNA: TGTGCCAGCTCTTCGTCCGGGAGGGGGCACAATGAGCAGTTCTTC.

A remark on this clone: Distinct nucleotide sequences in the sample also encode this CDR3. The rearrangement links TRBV6-4 to TRBJ2-3, with 11 nucleotides matching TRBD2. V lost 5 bases to trimming and J lost 0 bases; unmatched junction nucleotides: 1. From germline, CDR1 is MRHNA and CDR2 SNTAGT. The CDR3 covers 15 residues. The CDR3 DNA is TGTGCCAGCAGTAGGACTAGCGGGAGCACAGATACGCAGTATTTT. It is translated as CASSRTSGSTDTQYF.

This clone was observed a handful of times. CDR3 amino acids: CASSEWSSGGSQYF. The DNA of the CDR3 is TGCGCCAGCAGTGAGTGGTCTAGCGGGGGGTCCCAGTACTTC. V and J are TRBV10-1 and TRBJ2-5, with 11 bases fitting TRBD2. The CDR3 length is 14 residues. CDR1 is WNHNN, CDR2 SYGVQD, per germline (reference sequence). With 1 base clipped from V and 9 bases from J, the junction kept 4 bases outside the gene matches.

The chain links TRBV6-5 to TRBJ2-1; maybe TRBD2 (5 bases). Germline V gene lookup returns CDR1 MNHEY and CDR2 SVGAGI. The CDR3 is 12 amino acids. Between the trimmed V and J ends, which lost 5 bases and 8 bases, there was a span of 10 bases. The DNA for the CDR3 is TGTGCCAGCAGTACCTCTAGCCATGAGCAGTTCTTC. This translates into CASSTSSHEQFF.

This rearrangement joins TRBV6-1 to TRBJ2-3; 7 positions match TRBD1. The CDR3 covers 14 residues. Germline assignment: CDR1 MNHNS and CDR2 SASEGT. This CDR3 reads CASDREPGTDTQYF. Here the CDR3 DNA reads TGTGCATCCGACAGGGAACCTGGCACAGATACGCAGTATTTT.

This clone has just one count. This chain connects TRBV9 to TRBJ2-4; tentative D call: TRBD2 (5 bases). Trimming removed 0 bases from V and 0 bases from J, with 13 bases in between. Germline V gives CDR1 SGDLS, CDR2 YYNGEE. This CDR3 has 17 residues. Here the CDR3 reads CASSVGGASLAKNIQYF. Here the CDR3 DNA reads TGTGCCAGCAGCGTAGGGGGAGCTAGCCTAGCCAAAAACATTCAGTACTTC.

This chain links TRBV7-9 with TRBJ1-6; 10 bases align to TRBD1. Germline V gene lookup returns CDR1 SEHNR and CDR2 FQNEAQ (reference sequence). This CDR3 is 16 amino acids long. The V and J ends lost 4 bases and 7 bases, in that order; junction bases with no gene match: 7. CDR3 nucleotide sequence: TGTGCCAGCAGCTACGACAGGGGGCACCTCAATTCACCCCTCCACTTT. Translated, it gives CASSYDRGHLNSPLHF.

This chain uses TRBV19 with TRBJ2-1; TRBD2 agrees at 8 bases. V shed 0 bases, J shed 4 bases, and the junction held 5 bases outside the gene matches. Germline assignment: CDR1 LNHDA and CDR2 SQIVND (reference sequence). The CDR3 runs to 16 residues. The CDR3 protein is CASSIELSGGYNEQFF. As DNA, the CDR3 is TGTGCCAGTAGTATAGAGCTTTCGGGAGGGTACAATGAGCAGTTCTTC.

A word on this clone: Other DNA sequences in this sample translate to the same CDR3. The V and J genes are TRBV5-6 and TRBJ2-6; 7 nucleotides line up with TRBD1. With 1 base clipped from V and 1 base from J, the junction kept 11 bases outside the gene matches. This CDR3 region has 19 residues. Germline V gene lookup returns CDR1 SGHDT and CDR2 YYEEEE. The CDR3 nucleotides read TGTGCCAGCAGCTTGTGGGGGAAGCCACAGGGGTCTGGGGCCAACGTCCTGACTTTC. It yields the protein CASSLWGKPQGSGANVLTF.

Details on this clone: Distinct nucleotide sequences in the sample also encode this CDR3. The chain carries TRBV6-5 and TRBJ2-3, with no clear D. V shed 2 bases and J shed 0 bases, with 3 bases lying between them. The CDR3 extends over 13 amino acids. CDR1 and CDR2 from the germline V gene are MNHEY and SVGAGI. CDR3 sequence: CASSYGSTDTQYF. CDR3 sequence (DNA): TGTGCCAGCAGTTACGGGAGCACAGATACGCAGTATTTT.

The CDR3: CASRTGPSHNEQFF. The CDR3 region has the DNA TGCGCCAGCAGAACCGGGCCTAGCCACAATGAGCAGTTCTTC. J is TRBJ2-1 and V is TRBV5-1; tentatively, D is TRBD2 (5 bases). Germline-derived CDR1 and CDR2 are SGHRS and YFSETQ. The CDR3 spans 14 residues. Trimming cost V 5 bases and J 5 bases, with 14 bases left between them.

The CDR3 is CASRGLTGDSSGNEQYF. In DNA form, the CDR3 reads TGTGCCAGCAGGGGCCTGACCGGGGACAGTTCGGGGAACGAGCAGTACTTC. This chain uses TRBV2 with TRBJ2-7; 7 nucleotides align to TRBD1. Germline loops: CDR1 SNHLY, CDR2 FYNNEI. V dropped 6 bases and J dropped 5; count of bases not matched to a gene: 19. CDR3 size: 17 residues.